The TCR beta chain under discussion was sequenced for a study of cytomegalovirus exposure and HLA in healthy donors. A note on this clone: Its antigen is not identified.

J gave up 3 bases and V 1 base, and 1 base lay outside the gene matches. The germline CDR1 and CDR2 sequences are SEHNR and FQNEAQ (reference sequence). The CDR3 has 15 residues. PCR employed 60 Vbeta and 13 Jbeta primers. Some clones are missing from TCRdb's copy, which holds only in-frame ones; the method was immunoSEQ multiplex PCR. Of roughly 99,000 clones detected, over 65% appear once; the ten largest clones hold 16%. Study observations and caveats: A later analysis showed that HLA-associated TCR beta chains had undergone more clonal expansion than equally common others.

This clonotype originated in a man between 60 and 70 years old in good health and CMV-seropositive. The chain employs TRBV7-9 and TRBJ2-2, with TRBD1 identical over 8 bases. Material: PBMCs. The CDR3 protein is CASSLEDRDTGELFF. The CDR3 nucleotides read TGTGCCAGCAGCTTAGAGGACAGGGACACCGGGGAGCTGTTTTTT.